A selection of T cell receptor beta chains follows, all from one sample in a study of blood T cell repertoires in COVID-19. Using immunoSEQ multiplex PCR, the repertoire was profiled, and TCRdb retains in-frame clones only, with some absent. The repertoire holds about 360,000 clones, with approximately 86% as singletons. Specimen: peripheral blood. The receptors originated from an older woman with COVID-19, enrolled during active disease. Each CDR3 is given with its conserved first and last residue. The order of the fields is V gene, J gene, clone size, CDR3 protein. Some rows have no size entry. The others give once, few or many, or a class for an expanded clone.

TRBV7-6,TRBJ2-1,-,CASSLGPTSGDGFF
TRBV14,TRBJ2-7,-,CASSRQGANYEQYF
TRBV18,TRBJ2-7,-,CASSPSQYEQYF
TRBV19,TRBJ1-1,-,CASSIQAMNTEAFF
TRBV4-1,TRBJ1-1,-,CASSTEQGTTEAFF
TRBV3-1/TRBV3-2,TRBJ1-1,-,CASSQGMVGRDRVYTEAFF
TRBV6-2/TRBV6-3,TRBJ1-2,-,CASSDTGRYGYTF
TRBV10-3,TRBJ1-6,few,CAISGAAGGGSPLHF
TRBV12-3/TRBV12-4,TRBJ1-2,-,CASSRTGAGGYTF
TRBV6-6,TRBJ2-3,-,CASSQQRVGAGEDSGQYF
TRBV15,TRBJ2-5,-,CATSRDRGGETQYF
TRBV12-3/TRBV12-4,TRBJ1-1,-,CASSFYWNTEAFF
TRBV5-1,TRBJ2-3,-,CASSSSDTQYF
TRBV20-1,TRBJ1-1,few,CSASFKMNTEAFF
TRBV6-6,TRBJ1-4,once,CASSGRRPNEKLFF
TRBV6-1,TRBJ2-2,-,CASSERPGDTGELFF
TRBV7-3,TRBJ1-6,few,CASSSVSWGENSPLHF
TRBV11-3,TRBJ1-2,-,CASRTTGGSSGYTF
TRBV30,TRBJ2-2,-,CAWRSRSGTGELFF
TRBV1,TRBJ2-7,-,CTSSQVARLAGISYEQYF
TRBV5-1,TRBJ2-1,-,CASSLGTSGGGNEQFF
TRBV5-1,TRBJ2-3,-,CASSLATSLRDTQYF
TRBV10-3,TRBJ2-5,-,CAISPDSYQETQYF
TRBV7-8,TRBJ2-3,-,CASRLAGGSTDTQYF
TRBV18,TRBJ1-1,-,CASSPPVGSVRAMNTEAFF
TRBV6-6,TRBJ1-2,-,CASRNAGQGYGYTF
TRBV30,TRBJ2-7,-,CAWSGTGYEQYF
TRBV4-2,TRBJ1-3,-,CASSWTGPGNTIYF
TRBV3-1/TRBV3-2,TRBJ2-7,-,CASSHAPGQDYEQYF
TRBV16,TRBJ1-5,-,CASSQRAGRGNQPQHF
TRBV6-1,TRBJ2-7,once,CASSEHRMGTVLNEQYF
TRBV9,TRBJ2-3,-,CARSVAGGGGTDTQYF
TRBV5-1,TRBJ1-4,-,CASSLGGTGNEKLFF
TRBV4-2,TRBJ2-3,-,CASSQDPGRGAGDTQYF
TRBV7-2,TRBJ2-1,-,CASSLAGLAAIYNEQFF
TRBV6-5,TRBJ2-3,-,CASSYSNLAGPDTQYF
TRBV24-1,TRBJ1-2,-,CATSAGQGGYTF
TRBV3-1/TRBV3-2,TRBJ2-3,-,CASSQETLAGVPDAQYF
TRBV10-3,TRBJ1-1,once,CAITREGTEAFF
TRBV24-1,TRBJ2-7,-,CATSVAASYEQYF
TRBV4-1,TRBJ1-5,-,CASSPIDRGDQPQHF
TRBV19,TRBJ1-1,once,CASSIGGHMNTEAFF
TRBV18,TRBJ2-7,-,CASSRDRGIYEQYF
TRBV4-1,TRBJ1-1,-,CASSQEWDSEAFF
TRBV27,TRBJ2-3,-,CASSRKLVTDTQYF
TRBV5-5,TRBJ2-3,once,CASSSGQTSTDTQYF
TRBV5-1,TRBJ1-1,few,CASSWTEGLSTEAFF
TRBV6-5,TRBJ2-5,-,CASSQRRDQETQYF
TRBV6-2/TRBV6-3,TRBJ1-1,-,CASSYPIGQGTTEAFF
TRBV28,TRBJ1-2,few,CASISQGGFGYTF
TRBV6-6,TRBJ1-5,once,CASSYPAGSNQPQHF
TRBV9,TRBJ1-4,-,CASSVEQEEEKLFF
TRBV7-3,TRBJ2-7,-,CASSLQGDVGEQYF
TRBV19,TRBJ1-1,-,CASSTTGRSEAFF
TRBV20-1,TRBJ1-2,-,CSASVPAGVGGYTF